The 28 T cell receptor beta chains below were found in one sample sequenced in a study of response to subunit inactivated influenza vaccine. TCRdb itself ran the RT-PCR reads through MiXCR, one entry per CDR3 protein. The table includes roughly 500,000 distinct CDR3 sequences, 25% detected once. The source material was CD4+ T cells sorted from PBMCs, sampled about 5 days after vaccination. The receptors derive from a man aged 50 to 60 who received an inactivated influenza vaccine.

This chain connects TRBV20-1 to TRBJ1-6; no firm D call. Deletions cut 3 bases from V and 7 bases from J, with 10 bases between. Germline V CDR1 and CDR2: DFQATT, SNEGSKA (reference sequence). The CDR3 has 13 amino acids. CDR3: CSARWQENSPLHF. CDR3 in DNA: TGCAGTGCTAGGTGGCAGGAAAATTCACCCCTCCACTTT.

The sample holds a few counts of this clonotype. The chain has TRBV20-1 and TRBJ2-5; 7 bases are shared with TRBD2. CDR1 and CDR2 from the germline V gene are DFQATT and SNEGSKA (reference sequence). V was pared by 6 bases and J by 4 bases, with 8 bases of the junction left unmatched. The CDR3 spans 13 residues. The CDR3 region is CSAPGLVLETQYF. DNA of the CDR3: TGCAGTGCCCCCGGACTAGTACTAGAGACCCAGTACTTC.

This clonotype showed up just a few times. The chain links TRBV14 to TRBJ2-1; TRBD2 aligns across 13 bases. CDR3 size: 17 residues. Trimming removed 3 bases from V and 10 bases from J; junction bases left unmatched: 12. Germline loops: CDR1 SGHDN, CDR2 FVKESK. This chain's CDR3 is CASSQGLAGIQSREQFF. CDR3 DNA sequence: TGTGCCAGCAGCCAGGGACTAGCGGGAATTCAAAGCAGGGAGCAGTTCTTC.

This clonotype was counted many times. The DNA of the CDR3 is TGTGCCAGCAGCCTCCGGGACGTCCGCAATCAGCCCCAGCATTTT. Translating it yields CASSLRDVRNQPQHF. The genes are TRBV12-3 or TRBV12-4 and TRBJ1-5, with a tentative D call TRBD1 (5 bases). Trimming cost V 6 bases and J 2 bases, with 14 bases left between them. This CDR3 has 15 residues.

This clonotype was counted only a few times. This chain uses TRBV7-3 with TRBJ2-1; D unclear. V dropped 6 bases and J dropped 7 bases, with 13 bases sitting between them. There are 13 residues in the CDR3. CDR1 and CDR2 (germline): SGHTA, FQGTGA. The CDR3: CASSLSNRNEQFF. The CDR3 DNA reads TGTGCCAGCAGTCTCAGCAATAGGAATGAGCAGTTCTTC.

This sequence joins TRBV2 and TRBJ2-6; 7 bases agree with TRBD1. V gave up 4 bases and J gave up 1 base; unmatched junction bases: 1. This CDR3 comprises 15 residues. Germline V gene sequence: CDR1 SNHLY, CDR2 FYNNEI. The CDR3 coding sequence is TGTGCCAGCAGTGTGGGACAGTCTGGGGCCAACGTCCTGACTTTC. Protein sequence: CASSVGQSGANVLTF.

Here the CDR3 reads CASSYRDSYNEQFF. CDR3 bases: TGTGCCAGCAGTTACCGGGACAGCTATAATGAGCAGTTCTTC. The chain couples TRBV7-8 to TRBJ2-1, with 7 positions matching TRBD1. With 6 bases clipped from V and 7 bases from J, the junction kept 9 bases outside the gene matches. CDR1 SGHVS and CDR2 FQNEAQ come from the germline V gene. This CDR3 spans 14 amino acids.

The CDR3 region is CSATPGRGRLNTEAFF. In DNA form, the CDR3 reads TGCAGTGCTACCCCGGGCAGGGGCCGGTTGAACACTGAAGCTTTCTTT. V and J are TRBV20-1 and TRBJ1-1, with D perhaps matching TRBD1 (6 bases). This CDR3 has 16 residues. Germline CDR1 is DFQATT and CDR2 is SNEGSKA (reference sequence). V was cut by 4 bases and J by 0 bases, with 18 bases left in between.

This clonotype appeared a few times. The chain is built from TRBV5-1 and TRBJ2-1; D is unresolved. The germline CDR1 and CDR2 sequences are SGHRS and YFSETQ. The V gene lost 0 bases and the J gene lost 6 bases, with 10 bases spanning the gap. The CDR3 is made up of 14 amino acids. In nucleotides, the CDR3 is TGCGCCAGCAGCTTGGGTCCTCAGTCCAATGAGCAGTTCTTC. It translates to CASSLGPQSNEQFF.

CDR3 nucleotides: TGTGCCATCAGTGCTCAAAACTATGGCTACACCTTC. It codes for CAISAQNYGYTF. The J gene is TRBJ1-2, the V gene TRBV10-3; the D is unclear. Germline V lookup: CDR1 ENHRY, CDR2 SYGVKD. V dropped 4 bases and J dropped 2 bases, with 5 bases sitting between them. CDR3 length: 12 amino acids.

In its sample, this clonotype was seen a few times. The CDR3 DNA reads as TGCGCCAGCAGCCAAGGCGGACAGATCCGTAATTCACCCCTCCACTTT. Protein product: CASSQGGQIRNSPLHF. This sequence joins TRBV4-3 and TRBJ1-6; D is possibly TRBD1 (6 bases). The CDR3 is made up of 16 amino acids. Germline CDR1 LGHNA, CDR2 YSLEER. The germline V and J ends were trimmed by 1 base and 6 bases, with 13 bases remaining between them.

There are a few counts of this clonotype. A junction end diverges from the germline sequence, so it may reflect a read error. The chain uses TRBV5-1 and TRBJ2-3; the D call may be TRBD1 or TRBD2 (6 bases each). CDR3 size: 14 residues. The germline gives CDR1 SGHRS, CDR2 YFSETQ. The DNA for the CDR3 is TGCGCCAGCACCTTGGGGGGCGACACAGATACGCAGTATTTT. Its protein is CASTLGGDTDTQYF.

This clonotype was picked up many times. The chain couples TRBV24-1 to TRBJ2-1; tentatively, D is TRBD1 or TRBD2 (6 bases each). The CDR3 is 16 residues long. Germline V lookup: CDR1 KGHDR, CDR2 SFDVKD. Trimming removed 1 base at V and 4 bases at J, with 13 bases between. The CDR3 region is CATSDFPGGGYNEQFF. The CDR3, as DNA: TGTGCCACCAGTGATTTTCCCGGGGGCGGTTACAATGAGCAGTTCTTC.

The chain links TRBV9 to TRBJ2-1; 7 bases line up with TRBD1. CDR1 is SGDLS and CDR2 is YYNGEE in the germline V gene. V dropped 4 bases and J dropped 6; count of bases not matched to a gene: 10. The CDR3 runs 15 residues. In DNA, the CDR3 is TGTGCCAGCAGCAGACCACAGGGGCCCCCCAATGAGCAGTTCTTC. Amino acid sequence: CASSRPQGPPNEQFF.

This clonotype was seen a few times. The chain has TRBV5-1 and TRBJ2-2, with a possible D match to TRBD1 (5 bases). The CDR3 runs to 14 residues. Trimming cost V 0 bases and J 6 bases, with 9 bases left between them. Germline V CDR1 and CDR2: SGHRS, YFSETQ. The CDR3 DNA reads TGCGCCAGCAGCTTGGCGGCAGGGCCCGGGGAGCTGTTTTTT. The encoded protein is CASSLAAGPGELFF. Supplemented by reference TRBV5-1 and TRBJ2-2, the full variable domain reads KAGVTQTPRYLIKTRGQQVTLSCSPISGHRSVSWYQQTPGQGLQFLFEYFSETQRNKGNFPGRFSGRQFSNSRSEMNVSTLELGDSALYLCASSLAAGPGELFFGEGSRLTVL.

The chain couples TRBV7-2 to TRBJ1-5; perhaps TRBD1 as D (6 bases). The CDR3 is 15 residues long. Trimming shortened V by 7 bases and J by 2 bases, and 15 bases separated the two germline ends. Germline V lookup: CDR1 SGHTA, CDR2 FQGNSA. Written as DNA, the CDR3 is TGTGCCAGCACTGAAGGGGGGGTGGGCAATCAGCCCCAGCATTTT. This translates into CASTEGGVGNQPQHF.

The chain combines TRBV28 with TRBJ1-2, with D perhaps matching TRBD1 (5 bases). V was trimmed by 5 bases and J by 0 bases, leaving 10 bases between them. CDR1 is MDHEN, CDR2 SYDVKM, per germline. This CDR3 contains 14 residues. The DNA for the CDR3 is TGTGCCAGCAGTCGATTGGGGGCTAACTATGGCTACACCTTC. It is translated as CASSRLGANYGYTF.

This clonotype was seen many times. V and J are TRBV29-1 and TRBJ2-1, with D uncertain. The CDR3 is made up of 12 amino acids. The germline V and J ends were trimmed by 6 bases and 0 bases, with 6 bases remaining between them. Germline values: CDR1 SQVTM, CDR2 ANQGSEA. CDR3: CSVRSSYNEQFF. The CDR3 DNA is TGCAGCGTCCGATCCTCCTACAATGAGCAGTTCTTC.

This clonotype was observed a handful of times. CDR3 protein: CASSSVGGYYNEQFF. The CDR3 region has the DNA TGTGCCAGCAGCTCCGTCGGGGGGTACTACAATGAGCAGTTCTTC. V usage is TRBV7-9 and J usage is TRBJ2-1; TRBD2 matches 7 bases. CDR1 is SEHNR and CDR2 is FQNEAQ in the germline V gene (reference sequence). J lost 3 bases, V lost 4 bases, and 6 bases had no gene match. This CDR3 contains 15 residues.

The V call is TRBV3-1, the J call TRBJ2-1, with D perhaps assigned TRBD1 or TRBD2 (5 bases each). The CDR3 sequence is 16 residues long. Looked up from germline, CDR1 is LGHDT and CDR2 is YNNKEL (reference sequence). V lost 5 bases to trimming and J lost 2 bases, with 16 bases between them. The CDR3 is CASSSKGRRAYNEQFF. The DNA for the CDR3 is TGTGCCAGCAGCTCTAAGGGACGGCGGGCCTACAATGAGCAGTTCTTC.

The chain carries TRBV7-2 and TRBJ2-7, with 7 bases aligning to TRBD1. J lost 2 bases, V lost 5 bases, and 6 bases had no gene match. This CDR3 region has 14 residues. Germline-derived CDR1 and CDR2 are SGHTA and FQGNSA. As DNA, the CDR3 is TGTGCCAGCAGCCCCACCCAGGGGGCCTACGAGCAGTACTTC. This gives the protein CASSPTQGAYEQYF.

This clonotype was counted a few times. The CDR3 DNA follows: TGTGCCAGCAGTGCACTATTCTCCTACAATGAGCAGTTCTTC. This codes for CASSALFSYNEQFF. The chain joins TRBV12-3 or TRBV12-4 to TRBJ2-1; no clear D gene. The V end was cut by 5 bases, the J end by 0 bases, with 8 bases between. CDR3 length: 14 amino acids.

The chain joins TRBV6-2 or TRBV6-3 to TRBJ1-1, with D possibly TRBD1 on 6 matching bases. Germline V CDR1 and CDR2: MNHEY, SVGEGT. The CDR3 is 12 residues long. Trimming left V 7 bases short and J 7 bases short, with 13 bases between. As DNA, the CDR3 is TGTGCCAGCAACCTACTAGGGGGTGAAGCTTTCTTT. Translated, it gives CASNLLGGEAFF.

This clonotype turned up a few times. The chain carries TRBV4-3 and TRBJ1-1; D is undetermined. The CDR3 totals 14 residues. Trimming took 1 base from V and 4 from J, leaving 10 bases between them. Germline V gives CDR1 LGHNA, CDR2 YSLEER. CDR3 residues: CASSQVSWGTEAFF. In DNA form, the CDR3 reads TGCGCCAGCAGCCAAGTCAGTTGGGGCACTGAAGCTTTCTTT.

The CDR3 loop is CAISVGLAGVLGTDTQYF. CDR3 coding DNA: TGTGCCATCAGTGTGGGACTAGCGGGAGTCCTTGGGACAGATACGCAGTATTTT. The gene calls are TRBV10-3 and TRBJ2-3, with 14 bases fitting TRBD2. Per the germline V gene, CDR1 is ENHRY and CDR2 is SYGVKD. There are 18 residues in the CDR3. V shed 4 bases and J 3 bases; nucleotides not matched to a gene: 9.

V is TRBV7-2 and J is TRBJ2-5, with D unresolved. CDR3 size: 14 residues. CDR1 is SGHTA and CDR2 is FQGNSA in the germline V gene. V was shortened by 5 bases and J by 1 base, with 11 bases between the two germline ends. The CDR3 loop reads CASSPSRVQETQYF. CDR3 nucleotide sequence: TGTGCCAGCAGCCCAAGTAGGGTCCAAGAGACCCAGTACTTC.

This clonotype has a handful of counts. This chain uses TRBV7-9 with TRBJ2-1, with 8 bases identical to TRBD2. The CDR3 consists of 15 residues. V lost 4 bases to trimming and J lost 4 bases; unmatched junction nucleotides: 6. Germline-derived CDR1 and CDR2 are SEHNR and FQNEAQ (reference sequence). CDR3 sequence reads: CASSSDGGAYNEQFF. The CDR3 DNA reads as TGTGCCAGCAGCTCCGACGGGGGGGCTTACAATGAGCAGTTCTTC.

This chain joins TRBV5-1 and TRBJ2-5; D gene ambiguous. The CDR3 extends over 15 amino acids. The V end was cut by 0 bases, the J end by 4 bases, with 13 bases between. Looked up from germline, CDR1 is SGHRS and CDR2 is YFSETQ. CDR3 region: CASSLASQLIETQYF. DNA for the CDR3: TGCGCCAGCAGCTTGGCGTCCCAGCTGATAGAGACCCAGTACTTC.